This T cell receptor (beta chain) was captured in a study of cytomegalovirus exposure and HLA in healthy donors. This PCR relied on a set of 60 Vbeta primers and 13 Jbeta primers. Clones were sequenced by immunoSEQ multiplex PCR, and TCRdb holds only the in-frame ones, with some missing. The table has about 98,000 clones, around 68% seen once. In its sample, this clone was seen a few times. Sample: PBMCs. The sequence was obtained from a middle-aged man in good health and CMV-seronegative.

The CDR3 loop reads CASSSMGRGYNEQFF. Written as DNA, the CDR3 is TGTGCCAGCAGCTCTATGGGAAGGGGCTACAATGAGCAGTTCTTC. This chain uses TRBV11-2 with TRBJ2-1, with D possibly matching TRBD1 (5 bases). Germline V CDR1 and CDR2: SGHAT, FQNNGV. This CDR3 contains 15 residues. Deletions cut 4 bases from V and 3 bases from J, with 13 bases between.